These 17 T cell receptor beta chains came from one sample sequenced in a study of T cell repertoires in cytomegalovirus infection. TCRdb reprocessed the reads via MiXCR and lists one record per CDR3 protein. The sample lists around 740,000 distinct CDR3 sequences; roughly 35% were seen once. Specimen: PBMCs. Every receptor here comes from a human donor in good health (CMV status not recorded). Some clones in this sample may be carry-over from other donors' samples.

A few counts support this clonotype. The genes are TRBV7-9 and TRBJ1-5; D is uncertain. V lost 1 base, J lost 4 bases, and 11 bases lay in between. Per the germline V gene, CDR1 is SEHNR and CDR2 is FQNEAQ (reference sequence). CDR3 size: 15 residues. Here the CDR3 reads CASSLGPQLNQPQHF. CDR3 bases: TGTGCCAGCAGCTTAGGCCCGCAACTTAATCAGCCCCAGCATTTT. The entire variable domain, with the rest obtained from reference TRBV7-9 and TRBJ1-5, is as follows: DTGVSQNPRHKITKRGQNVTFRCDPISEHNRLYWYRQTLGQGPEFLTYFQNEAQLEKSRLLSDRFSAERPKGSFSTLEIQRTEQGDSAMYLCASSLGPQLNQPQHFGDGTRLSIL.

This clonotype was found many times. This chain uses TRBV6-2 or TRBV6-3 with TRBJ2-1; 9 bases align to TRBD2. The CDR3 is made up of 14 amino acids. Per germline, CDR1 MNHEY and CDR2 SVGEGT. V was pared by 7 bases and J by 0 bases, with 1 base of the junction left unmatched. CDR3 in DNA: TGTGCCAGCAATAGCGGGAGCTCCTACAATGAGCAGTTCTTC. This gives the protein CASNSGSSYNEQFF.

This clonotype has just a few counts. The rearrangement uses TRBV2 and TRBJ2-2; no firm D call. With 2 bases removed from V and 1 base from J, the gap between germline ends came to 5 bases. CDR3 length: 14 residues. CDR1 SNHLY and CDR2 FYNNEI come from the germline V gene. The CDR3 spells CASSEKRNTGELFF. CDR3 DNA sequence: TGTGCCAGCAGTGAAAAGCGGAACACCGGGGAGCTGTTTTTT.

There are a few counts of this clonotype. J is TRBJ2-3 and V is TRBV6-1, with D perhaps TRBD1 or TRBD2 (6 bases each). CDR1 is MNHNS and CDR2 is SASEGT in the germline V gene. The CDR3 has 16 residues. V dropped 7 bases and J dropped 4 bases, with 21 bases sitting between them. CDR3 sequence: CASKAPGGRGADTQYF. CDR3 bases: TGTGCCAGCAAAGCCCCCGGGGGCAGAGGTGCAGATACGCAGTATTTT.

This chain uses TRBV28 with TRBJ2-2; D ambiguous. CDR1 MDHEN and CDR2 SYDVKM come from the germline V gene. V gave up 2 bases and J gave up 6 bases, with 7 bases separating them. There are 13 residues in the CDR3. In DNA, the CDR3 is TGTGCCAGCAGTTTAACAAGCCCCGGGGAGCTGTTTTTT. Translated: CASSLTSPGELFF.

V usage is TRBV19 and J usage is TRBJ2-1, with D uncertain. The CDR3 totals 16 residues. V shed 7 bases and J shed 5 bases, with 21 bases lying between them. CDR1 is LNHDA and CDR2 is SQIVND in the germline V gene (reference sequence). The CDR3 here is CASTLNPGPTHNEQFF. The CDR3 DNA is TGTGCCAGTACCCTAAATCCAGGACCCACCCACAATGAGCAGTTCTTC.

The J gene is TRBJ1-2, the V gene TRBV5-1; TRBD1 is a possible D gene (6 bases). From germline, CDR1 is SGHRS and CDR2 YFSETQ. The CDR3 consists of 16 residues. Between the trimmed V and J ends, which lost 4 bases and 4 bases, there was a span of 20 bases. In DNA form, the CDR3 reads TGCGCCAGCAGCCCAGGGACAAGATCTTTGGGCTATGGCTACACCTTC. It encodes CASSPGTRSLGYGYTF. The whole variable domain, filled in from reference TRBV5-1 and TRBJ1-2, reads KAGVTQTPRYLIKTRGQQVTLSCSPISGHRSVSWYQQTPGQGLQFLFEYFSETQRNKGNFPGRFSGRQFSNSRSEMNVSTLELGDSALYLCASSPGTRSLGYGYTFGSGTRLTVV.

This chain links TRBV11-3 with TRBJ2-2, with D possibly being TRBD2 (6 bases). V was clipped by 5 bases and J by 3 bases, with 10 bases between them. The germline V gene has CDR1 SGHNT and CDR2 YENEEA. The CDR3 is 14 amino acids. The CDR3, as DNA: TGTGCCAGCAGCCGTAGCGGAGACACCGGGGAGCTGTTTTTT. This translates into CASSRSGDTGELFF.

In this sample, this clonotype turned up a few times. The rearrangement links TRBV3-1 to TRBJ1-1; no reliable D call. This CDR3 has 13 amino acids. V was trimmed by 3 bases and J by 2 bases, leaving 7 bases between them. Germline V CDR1 and CDR2: LGHDT, YNNKEL (reference sequence). The CDR3 loop reads CASSHLPNTEAFF. The CDR3 coding sequence is TGTGCCAGCAGCCATCTGCCCAACACTGAAGCTTTCTTT. The full variable domain, rest sourced from reference TRBV3-1 and TRBJ1-1, is DTAVSQTPKYLVTQMGNDKSIKCEQNLGHDTMYWYKQDSKKFLKIMFSYNNKELIINETVPNRFSPKSPDKAHLNLHINSLELGDSAVYFCASSHLPNTEAFFGQGTRLTVV.

The V and J genes are TRBV20-1 and TRBJ1-5; no firm D call. V dropped 1 base and J dropped 5 bases, with 15 bases sitting between them. Germline V gene lookup returns CDR1 DFQATT and CDR2 SNEGSKA (reference sequence). The CDR3 totals 15 residues. DNA for the CDR3: TGCAGTGCTAGAGTGGTGATCCGGGAGCATCAGCCCCAGCATTTT. The encoded protein is CSARVVIREHQPQHF.

With respect to this clonotype: One end of the junction varies from germline; a read error may be responsible. The chain recombines TRBV7-6 with TRBJ2-1; D gene ambiguous. The CDR3 is 14 amino acids. Germline assignment: CDR1 SGHVS and CDR2 FNYEAQ. CDR3 in amino acids: CASSLGVGTNAQFF. CDR3 sequence (DNA): TGTGCCAGCAGCTTAGGCGTCGGAACGAATGCGCAGTTCTTC.

This clonotype was picked up one time. This chain links TRBV20-1 with TRBJ2-5; 8 bases are shared with TRBD2. The V gene end was trimmed by 3 bases and the J gene end by 1 base; junction bases not matched to a gene: 7. This CDR3 comprises 15 residues. Germline V gene sequence: CDR1 DFQATT, CDR2 SNEGSKA (reference sequence). The DNA of the CDR3 is TGCAGTGCTAGCCGGTCAGCGGGGGCCCAAGAGACCCAGTACTTC. Translation gives CSASRSAGAQETQYF.

This chain's CDR3 is CASSPPQGLSYEQYF. The CDR3 bases are TGTGCCAGCAGTCCACCTCAGGGGCTGTCCTACGAGCAGTACTTC. The chain joins TRBV28 to TRBJ2-7; weak D call: TRBD1 (6 bases). V shed 5 bases and J shed 1 base, with 15 bases lying between them. The CDR3 has 15 amino acids. Germline CDR1 is MDHEN and CDR2 is SYDVKM. Looking up the rest from reference TRBV28 and TRBJ2-7 gives the full variable domain: DVKVTQSSRYLVKRTGEKVFLECVQDMDHENMFWYRQDPGLGLRLIYFSYDVKMKEKGDIPEGYSVSREKKERFSLILESASTNQTSMYLCASSPPQGLSYEQYFGPGTRLTVT.

This clonotype was counted a few times. The V call is TRBV6-6, the J call TRBJ2-3, with a weak D call TRBD1 (6 bases). Germline loops: CDR1 MNHNY, CDR2 SVGAGI (reference sequence). The V end lost 6 bases, the J end lost 0 bases, and 16 bases lay between the germline ends. The CDR3 spans 16 residues. CDR3 bases: TGTGCCAGCAGCCTATCGGGACACTTAAGCACAGATACGCAGTATTTT. This encodes CASSLSGHLSTDTQYF.

In this sample, this clonotype turned up a few times. V usage is TRBV11-2 and J usage is TRBJ2-3; D is ambiguous. Germline assignment: CDR1 SGHAT and CDR2 FQNNGV. CDR3 length: 15 residues. V dropped 6 bases and J dropped 0 bases, with 13 bases sitting between them. CDR3 sequence: CASSLNTPSTDTQYF. Written as DNA, the CDR3 is TGTGCCAGCAGTTTAAACACCCCCAGCACAGATACGCAGTATTTT.

This clonotype showed up just a few times. The chain couples TRBV20-1 to TRBJ1-1; possible D gene TRBD1, 6 bases. V was cut by 3 bases and J by 1 base, with 12 bases left in between. CDR3 size: 14 residues. CDR1 is DFQATT, CDR2 SNEGSKA, per germline (reference sequence). CDR3 loop: CSARRVGGNTEAFF. As DNA, the CDR3 is TGCAGTGCTAGGAGGGTAGGGGGGAACACTGAAGCTTTCTTT.

This clonotype was counted between two and nine times. V and J are TRBV4-2 and TRBJ2-2; tentative D call: TRBD2 (5 bases). V gave up 0 bases and J gave up 6 bases, with 11 bases separating them. Germline CDR1 reads LGHNA; CDR2 reads YNFKEQ. CDR3 length equals 15 residues. Here the CDR3 DNA reads TGTGCCAGCAGCCAAGAGTCGGGGATCTCCGGGGAGCTGTTTTTT. It translates to CASSQESGISGELFF.